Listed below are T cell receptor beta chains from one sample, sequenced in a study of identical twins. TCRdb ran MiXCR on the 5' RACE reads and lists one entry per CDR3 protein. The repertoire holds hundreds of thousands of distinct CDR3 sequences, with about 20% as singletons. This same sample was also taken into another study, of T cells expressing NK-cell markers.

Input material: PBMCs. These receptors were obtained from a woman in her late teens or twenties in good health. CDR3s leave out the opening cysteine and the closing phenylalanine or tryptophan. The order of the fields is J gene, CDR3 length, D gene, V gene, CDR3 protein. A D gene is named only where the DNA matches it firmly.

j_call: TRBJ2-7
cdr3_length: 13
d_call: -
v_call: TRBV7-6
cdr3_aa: ASSFLGQTTYEQY

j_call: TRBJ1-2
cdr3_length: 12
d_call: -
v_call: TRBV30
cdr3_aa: AWSVSDRIYGYT

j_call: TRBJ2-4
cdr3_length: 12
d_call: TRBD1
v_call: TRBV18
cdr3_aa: ASSPGRQGGNQY

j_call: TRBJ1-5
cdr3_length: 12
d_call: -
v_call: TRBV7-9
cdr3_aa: ASSFQGNNQPQH

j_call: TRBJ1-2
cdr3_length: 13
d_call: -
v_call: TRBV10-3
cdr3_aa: AISQPDSVNYGYT

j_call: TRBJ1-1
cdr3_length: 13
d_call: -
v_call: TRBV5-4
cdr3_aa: ASSSLGGENTEAF

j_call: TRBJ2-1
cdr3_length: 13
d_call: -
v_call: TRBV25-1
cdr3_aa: ASSESRGSYNEQF

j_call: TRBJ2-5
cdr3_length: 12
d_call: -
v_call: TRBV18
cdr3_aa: ASSPPVKQETQY

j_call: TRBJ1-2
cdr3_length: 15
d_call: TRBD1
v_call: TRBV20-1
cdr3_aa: SARDRDRGSLNYGYT

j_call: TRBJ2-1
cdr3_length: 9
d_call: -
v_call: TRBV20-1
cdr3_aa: SAPRRELQF